Detailed here is one T cell receptor (beta chain). Its target is not known. The sample originates from a study of cytomegalovirus exposure and HLA in healthy donors. The PCR contained 60 Vbeta and 13 Jbeta primers. Measured with immunoSEQ multiplex PCR; TCRdb has only the in-frame clones, and not every one. The sample consists of over 90,000 clones, under 65% of them appearing once. The CDR3 spans 16 residues. Germline V gives CDR1 SNHLY, CDR2 FYNNEI. V lost 5 bases to trimming and J lost 3 bases, with 17 bases between them. Study conclusions and caveats: A later analysis, which compared TCR beta chains of equal frequency, found the HLA-associated ones more clonally expanded. In the analysis, some V segments, TRBV6-2 and TRBV6-3 included, were excluded as indistinguishable. A later analysis linked 16,951 TCR beta sequences to HLA alleles at 0.05 false discovery rate.

This chain links TRBV2 with TRBJ1-5, with D perhaps TRBD1 (5 bases). This clonotype was obtained from a man aged 60 to 69 in good health and CMV-seronegative. Sequencing input: PBMCs. The chain's CDR3 is CASSIPVGGANQPQHF. As DNA, the CDR3 is TGTGCCAGCAGTATCCCCGTCGGAGGGGCCAATCAGCCCCAGCATTTT.